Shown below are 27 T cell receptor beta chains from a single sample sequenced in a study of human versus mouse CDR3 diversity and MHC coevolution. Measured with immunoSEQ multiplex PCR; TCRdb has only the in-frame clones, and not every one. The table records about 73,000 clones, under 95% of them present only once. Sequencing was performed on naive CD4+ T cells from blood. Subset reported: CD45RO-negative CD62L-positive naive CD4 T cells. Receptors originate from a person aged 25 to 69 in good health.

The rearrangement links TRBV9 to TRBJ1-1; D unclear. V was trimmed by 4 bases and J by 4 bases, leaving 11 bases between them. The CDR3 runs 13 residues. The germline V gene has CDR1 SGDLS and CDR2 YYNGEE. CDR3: CASSSEGVTEAFF. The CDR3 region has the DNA TGTGCCAGCAGCTCAGAGGGTGTCACTGAAGCTTTCTTT.

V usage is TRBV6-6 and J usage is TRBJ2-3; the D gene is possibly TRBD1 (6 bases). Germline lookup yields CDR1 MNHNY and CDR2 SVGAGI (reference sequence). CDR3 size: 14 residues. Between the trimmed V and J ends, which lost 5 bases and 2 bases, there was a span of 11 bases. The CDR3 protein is CASSPDRFTDTQYF. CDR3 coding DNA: TGTGCCAGCAGTCCTGACAGGTTCACAGATACGCAGTATTTT.

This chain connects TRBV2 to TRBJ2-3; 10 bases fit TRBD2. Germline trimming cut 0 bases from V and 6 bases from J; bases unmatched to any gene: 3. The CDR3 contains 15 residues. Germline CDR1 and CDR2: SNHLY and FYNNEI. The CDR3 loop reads CASSEAGLARDTQYF. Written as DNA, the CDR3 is TGTGCCAGCAGTGAAGCGGGACTAGCGAGGGATACGCAGTATTTT. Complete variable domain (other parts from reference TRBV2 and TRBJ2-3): EPEVTQTPSHQVTQMGQEVILRCVPISNHLYFYWYRQILGQKVEFLVSFYNNEISEKSEIFDDQFSVERPDGSNFTLKIRSTKLEDSAMYFCASSEAGLARDTQYFGPGTRLTVL.

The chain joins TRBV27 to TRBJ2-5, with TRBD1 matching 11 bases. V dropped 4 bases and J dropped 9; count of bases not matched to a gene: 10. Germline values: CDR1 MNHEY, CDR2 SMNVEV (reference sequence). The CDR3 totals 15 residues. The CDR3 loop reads CASSSPDWGQGAQYF. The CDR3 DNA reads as TGTGCCAGCAGTTCTCCCGATTGGGGACAGGGGGCCCAGTACTTC.

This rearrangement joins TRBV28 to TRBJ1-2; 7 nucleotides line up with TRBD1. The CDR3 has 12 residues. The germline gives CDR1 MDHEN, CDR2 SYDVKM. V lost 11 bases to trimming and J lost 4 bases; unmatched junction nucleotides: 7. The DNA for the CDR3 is TGTGCCTCGGGGACAGACTTCTATGGCTACACCTTC. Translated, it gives CASGTDFYGYTF.

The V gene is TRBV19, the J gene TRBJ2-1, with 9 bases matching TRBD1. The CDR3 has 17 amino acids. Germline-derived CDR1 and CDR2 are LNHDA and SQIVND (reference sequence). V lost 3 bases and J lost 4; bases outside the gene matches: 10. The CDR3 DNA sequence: TGTGCCAGTAGTATCGACCCCGGGACAGGGAGATACAATGAGCAGTTCTTC. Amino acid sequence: CASSIDPGTGRYNEQFF.

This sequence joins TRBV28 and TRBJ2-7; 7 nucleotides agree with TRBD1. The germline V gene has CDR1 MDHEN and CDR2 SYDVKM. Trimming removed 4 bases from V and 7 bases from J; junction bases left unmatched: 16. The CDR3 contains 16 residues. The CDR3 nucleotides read TGTGCCAGCAGTTCCCCTACGACAGGGCGAATACCTGAGCAGTACTTC. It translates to CASSSPTTGRIPEQYF.

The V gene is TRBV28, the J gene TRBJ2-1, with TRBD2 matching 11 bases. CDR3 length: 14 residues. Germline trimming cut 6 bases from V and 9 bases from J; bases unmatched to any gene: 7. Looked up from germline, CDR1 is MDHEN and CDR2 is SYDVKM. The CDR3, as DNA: TGTGCCAGCAGGGGGACTAGCGGATTCCTTGAGCAGTTCTTC. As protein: CASRGTSGFLEQFF.

In DNA form, the CDR3 reads TGTGCCAGTAGTACTGGGGGGGAAATGCAGCCCCAGCATTTT. Translated, it gives CASSTGGEMQPQHF. V is TRBV19 and J is TRBJ1-5; weak D call: TRBD1 (5 bases). This CDR3 spans 14 amino acids. Germline CDR1 reads LNHDA; CDR2 reads SQIVND (reference sequence). Trimming pared 4 bases from V and 7 bases from J, leaving 14 bases between. Full variable domain (rest looked up from reference TRBV19 and TRBJ1-5): DGGITQSPKYLFRKEGQNVTLSCEQNLNHDAMYWYRQDPGQGLRLIYYSQIVNDFQKGDIAEGYSVSREKKESFPLTVTSAQKNPTAFYLCASSTGGEMQPQHFGDGTRLSIL.

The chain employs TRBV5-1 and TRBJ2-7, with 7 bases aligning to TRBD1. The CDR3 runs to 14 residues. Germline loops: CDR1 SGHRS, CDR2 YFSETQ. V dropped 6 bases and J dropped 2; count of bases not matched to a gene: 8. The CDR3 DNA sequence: TGCGCCAGCACCAGGACAGGATCAACCTACGAGCAGTACTTC. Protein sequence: CASTRTGSTYEQYF.

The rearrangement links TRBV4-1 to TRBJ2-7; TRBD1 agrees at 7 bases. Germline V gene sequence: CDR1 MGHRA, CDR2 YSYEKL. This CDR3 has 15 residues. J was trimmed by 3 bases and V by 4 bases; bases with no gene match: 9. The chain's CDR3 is CASSLTGTVFYEQYF. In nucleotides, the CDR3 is TGCGCCAGCAGCCTAACCGGGACAGTCTTCTACGAGCAGTACTTC.

CDR3 in DNA: TGCGCCAGCAGCCAATCCCCGCTCCGGGACAGACCCTCTAACTATGGCTACACCTTC. Its translation is CASSQSPLRDRPSNYGYTF. The V and J genes are TRBV4-1 and TRBJ1-2; 7 bases match TRBD1. There are 19 residues in the CDR3. J lost 0 bases, V lost 2 bases, and 15 bases had no gene match. Per germline, CDR1 MGHRA and CDR2 YSYEKL.

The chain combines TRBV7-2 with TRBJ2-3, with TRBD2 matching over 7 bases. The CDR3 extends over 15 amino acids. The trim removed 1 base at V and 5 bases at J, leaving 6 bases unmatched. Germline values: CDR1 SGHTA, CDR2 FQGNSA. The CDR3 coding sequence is TGTGCCAGCAGCTTAGATGGCCTAGCGGTAGATACGCAGTATTTT. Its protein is CASSLDGLAVDTQYF.

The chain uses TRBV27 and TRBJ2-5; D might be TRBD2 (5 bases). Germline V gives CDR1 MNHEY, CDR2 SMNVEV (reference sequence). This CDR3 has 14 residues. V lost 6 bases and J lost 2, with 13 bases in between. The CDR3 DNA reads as TGTGCCAGCAGCCACCCGACTAATCAAGAGACCCAGTACTTC. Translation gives CASSHPTNQETQYF.

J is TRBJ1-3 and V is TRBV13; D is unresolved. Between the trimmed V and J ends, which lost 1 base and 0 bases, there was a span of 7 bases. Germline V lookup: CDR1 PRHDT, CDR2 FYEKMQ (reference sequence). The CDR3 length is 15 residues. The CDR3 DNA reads TGTGCCAGCAGCTTAGAACCAGACTCTGGAAACACCATATATTTT. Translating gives CASSLEPDSGNTIYF.

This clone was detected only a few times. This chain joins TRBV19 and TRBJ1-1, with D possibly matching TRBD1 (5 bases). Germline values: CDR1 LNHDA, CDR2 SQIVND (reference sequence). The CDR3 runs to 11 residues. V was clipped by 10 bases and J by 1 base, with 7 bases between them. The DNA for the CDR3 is TGTGCCACCGGGGGGAACACTGAAGCTTTCTTT. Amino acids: CATGGNTEAFF.

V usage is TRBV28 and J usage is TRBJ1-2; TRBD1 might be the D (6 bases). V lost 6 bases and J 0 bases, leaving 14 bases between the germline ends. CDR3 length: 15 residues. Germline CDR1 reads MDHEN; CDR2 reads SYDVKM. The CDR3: CASSPSGQTNYGYTF. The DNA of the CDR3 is TGTGCCAGCAGCCCCTCTGGACAGACTAACTATGGCTACACCTTC.

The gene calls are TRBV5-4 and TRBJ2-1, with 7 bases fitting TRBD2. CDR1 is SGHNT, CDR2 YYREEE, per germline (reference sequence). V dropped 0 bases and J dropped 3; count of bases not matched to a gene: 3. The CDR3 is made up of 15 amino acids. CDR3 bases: TGTGCCAGCAGCTTGGCTAGCGGAGACTACAATGAGCAGTTCTTC. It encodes CASSLASGDYNEQFF.

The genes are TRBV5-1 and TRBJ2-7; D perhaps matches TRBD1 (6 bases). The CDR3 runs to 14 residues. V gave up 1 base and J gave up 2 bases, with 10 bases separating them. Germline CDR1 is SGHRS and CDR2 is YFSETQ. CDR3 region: CASSLQDSTYEQYF. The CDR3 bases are TGCGCCAGCAGCTTGCAGGACAGCACCTACGAGCAGTACTTC.

CDR3 DNA: TGTGCCAGCAGCTTAGATATGAGGGCAGGCGGCTCCTACGAGCAGTACTTC. This sequence encodes CASSLDMRAGGSYEQYF. The rearrangement links TRBV11-2 to TRBJ2-7; possible D gene TRBD2, 5 bases. V shed 0 bases and J shed 0 bases, with 15 bases lying between them. The germline CDR1 and CDR2 sequences are SGHAT and FQNNGV. CDR3 size: 17 residues.

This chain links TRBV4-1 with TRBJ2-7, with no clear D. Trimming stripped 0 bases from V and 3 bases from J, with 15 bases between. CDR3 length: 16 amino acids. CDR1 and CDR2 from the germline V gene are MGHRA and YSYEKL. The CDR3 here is CASSQDPAALNYEQYF. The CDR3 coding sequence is TGCGCCAGCAGCCAAGACCCGGCGGCCCTGAACTACGAGCAGTACTTC.

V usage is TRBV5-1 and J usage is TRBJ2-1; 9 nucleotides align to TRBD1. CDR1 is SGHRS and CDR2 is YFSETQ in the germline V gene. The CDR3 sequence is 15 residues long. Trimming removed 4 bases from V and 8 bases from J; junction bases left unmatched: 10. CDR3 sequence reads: CASSRGQGLVYEQFF. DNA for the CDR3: TGCGCCAGCAGCCGGGGACAGGGTTTGGTCTATGAGCAGTTCTTC.

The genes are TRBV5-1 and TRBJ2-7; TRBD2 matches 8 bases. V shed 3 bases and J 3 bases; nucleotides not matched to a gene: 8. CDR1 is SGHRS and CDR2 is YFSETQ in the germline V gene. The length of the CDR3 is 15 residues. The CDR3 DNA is TGCGCCAGCAGCTCTGACCTAGCGGGTAACTACGAGCAGTACTTC. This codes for CASSSDLAGNYEQYF.

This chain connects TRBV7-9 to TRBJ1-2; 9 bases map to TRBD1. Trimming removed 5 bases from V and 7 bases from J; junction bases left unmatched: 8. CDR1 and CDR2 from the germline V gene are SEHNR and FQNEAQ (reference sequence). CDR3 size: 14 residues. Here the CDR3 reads CASSVGQGTAGYTF. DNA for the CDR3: TGTGCCAGCAGCGTGGGACAGGGCACGGCTGGCTACACCTTC.

CDR3 protein: CASSPRTGGLNTEAFF. CDR3 bases: TGTGCCAGCTCACCCCGGACAGGGGGGCTGAACACTGAAGCTTTCTTT. The chain employs TRBV18 and TRBJ1-1; TRBD1 matches at 10 bases. CDR3 length: 16 residues. The germline V gene has CDR1 KGHSH and CDR2 LQKENI. The junction had 4 bases not matched to a gene; V was cut back by 3 bases and J by 0 bases.

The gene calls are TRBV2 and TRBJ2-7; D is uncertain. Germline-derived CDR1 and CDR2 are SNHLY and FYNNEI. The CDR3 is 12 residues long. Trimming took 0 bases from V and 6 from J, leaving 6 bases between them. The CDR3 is CASSEAGSEQYF. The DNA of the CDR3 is TGTGCCAGCAGTGAAGCGGGCTCCGAGCAGTACTTC.

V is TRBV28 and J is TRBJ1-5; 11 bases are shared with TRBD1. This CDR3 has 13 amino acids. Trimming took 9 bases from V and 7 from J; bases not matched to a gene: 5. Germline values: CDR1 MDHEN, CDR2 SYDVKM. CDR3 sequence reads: CASRGQGVQPQHF. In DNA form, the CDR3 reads TGTGCCAGTCGGGGACAGGGGGTACAGCCCCAGCATTTT.